These 16 T cell receptor beta chains were sequenced from one sample in a study of T cell responses to AZD1222 COVID-19 vaccine (dated by TCRdb to about 2021). The protocol used for the library was the immunoSEQ multiplex PCR assay. TCRdb holds this immuneACCESS table with in-frame rearrangements only. Some clones are missing; in checked studies, unresolved V genes explain under half, and the rest has no known cause. The sample yields 150,000 to 200,000 clones; around 95% were counted once. The top ten clonotypes cover about 0.64% of the sample. Per the publication, the time point label means: baseline before first vaccination. Sequencing used peripheral blood, obtained on day 0 of AZD1222 vaccination. These TCRs come from an adult in good health.

The V gene is TRBV9, the J gene TRBJ1-1; possibly TRBD1 for D (5 bases). There are 14 residues in the CDR3. Trimming shortened V by 0 bases and J by 1 base, and 7 bases separated the two germline ends. Germline V lookup: CDR1 SGDLS, CDR2 YYNGEE. In DNA form, the CDR3 reads TGTGCCAGCAGCGTAGGGGGGACGAACACTGAAGCTTTCTTT. Translating gives CASSVGGTNTEAFF.

The V gene is TRBV10-2, the J gene TRBJ2-7; D call uncertain. The CDR3 is 10 residues long. The germline V gene encodes CDR1 WSHSY and CDR2 SAAADI. Deletions cut 8 bases from V and 7 bases from J, with 9 bases between. CDR3 in DNA: TGCGCCAGCTCTAACAGTGAGCAGTACTTC. This codes for CASSNSEQYF.

The chain employs TRBV7-9 and TRBJ1-6; D is possibly TRBD1 (5 bases). CDR3 size: 14 residues. Germline V gene data show CDR1 as SEHNR and CDR2 as FQNEAQ (reference sequence). The germline V and J ends were trimmed by 5 bases and 3 bases, with 8 bases remaining between them. CDR3 in DNA: TGTGCCAGCAGCCTCAGGGACTATAATTCACCCCTCCACTTT. Its translation is CASSLRDYNSPLHF.

J is TRBJ2-7 and V is TRBV2; possibly TRBD2 for D (5 bases). The length of the CDR3 is 14 residues. The germline gives CDR1 SNHLY, CDR2 FYNNEI. V dropped 5 bases and J dropped 1 base, with 12 bases sitting between them. CDR3 nucleotides: TGTGCCAGCAGTACTAGTGAACGGTCCTACGAGCAGTACTTC. It is translated as CASSTSERSYEQYF.

The chain combines TRBV5-1 with TRBJ1-2; weak D call: TRBD1 (6 bases). Trimming removed 0 bases at V and 6 bases at J, with 15 bases between. Germline CDR1 is SGHRS and CDR2 is YFSETQ. This CDR3 has 15 amino acids. The CDR3 reads CASSLGSQGLDGYTF. The DNA of the CDR3 is TGCGCCAGCAGCTTGGGCTCACAGGGTTTAGATGGCTACACCTTC. Filled out from reference TRBV5-1 and TRBJ1-2, the complete variable domain reads KAGVTQTPRYLIKTRGQQVTLSCSPISGHRSVSWYQQTPGQGLQFLFEYFSETQRNKGNFPGRFSGRQFSNSRSEMNVSTLELGDSALYLCASSLGSQGLDGYTFGSGTRLTVV.

CDR3 in DNA: TGTGCCAGTAGTTCCTACAGGGGGCGAGGCTACACCTTC. It translates to CASSSYRGRGYTF. This chain joins TRBV19 and TRBJ1-2, with TRBD1 matching over 9 bases. The CDR3 length is 13 residues. Germline loops: CDR1 LNHDA, CDR2 SQIVND (reference sequence). V gave up 5 bases and J gave up 8 bases; unmatched junction bases: 6.

J is TRBJ2-1 and V is TRBV7-7; 12 bases match TRBD2. Germline CDR1 is SSHAT and CDR2 is FNYEAQ (reference sequence). The CDR3 runs to 15 residues. With 1 base clipped from V and 7 bases from J, the junction kept 2 bases outside the gene matches. The CDR3 region has the DNA TGTGCCAGCAGCTTAGGACTAGCGGGAGTAAATGAGCAGTTCTTC. Translated: CASSLGLAGVNEQFF.

This chain joins TRBV9 and TRBJ2-5; D not resolved. V was pared by 0 bases and J by 1 base, with 1 base between. Per germline, CDR1 SGDLS and CDR2 YYNGEE. The CDR3 is 12 residues long. CDR3 DNA sequence: TGTGCCAGCAGCGTAGGCCAAGAGACCCAGTACTTC. It codes for CASSVGQETQYF.

The chain has TRBV4-2 and TRBJ2-5, with D perhaps TRBD1 (6 bases). V shed 0 bases and J shed 5 bases, with 16 bases lying between them. This CDR3 comprises 16 residues. Germline V gene sequence: CDR1 LGHNA, CDR2 YNFKEQ. This chain's CDR3 is CASSQEGARGGETQYF. For the CDR3, the DNA is TGTGCCAGCAGCCAAGAGGGGGCACGGGGCGGGGAGACCCAGTACTTC.

V usage is TRBV7-9 and J usage is TRBJ2-7; tentative D call: TRBD2 (6 bases). Germline CDR1 and CDR2: SEHNR and FQNEAQ (reference sequence). Deletions cut 6 bases from V and 0 bases from J, with 15 bases between. The CDR3 is 15 residues long. This CDR3 reads CASSLLAYTSYEQYF. In DNA form, the CDR3 reads TGTGCCAGCAGTCTTCTAGCGTACACCTCCTACGAGCAGTACTTC. Filled out from reference TRBV7-9 and TRBJ2-7, the complete variable domain reads DTGVSQNPRHKITKRGQNVTFRCDPISEHNRLYWYRQTLGQGPEFLTYFQNEAQLEKSRLLSDRFSAERPKGSFSTLEIQRTEQGDSAMYLCASSLLAYTSYEQYFGPGTRLTVT.

V gene TRBV5-1 combines with J gene TRBJ2-2, with 7 bases matching TRBD1. The length of the CDR3 is 16 residues. Germline V CDR1 and CDR2: SGHRS, YFSETQ. Losses at the gene ends were 0 bases for V and 1 base for J; bases not matched to a gene: 3. The CDR3 DNA follows: TGCGCCAGCAGCTTGGGAGCAGGGGGGAACACCGGGGAGCTGTTTTTT. It yields the protein CASSLGAGGNTGELFF. The full variable domain, with the rest looked up from reference TRBV5-1 and TRBJ2-2, is KAGVTQTPRYLIKTRGQQVTLSCSPISGHRSVSWYQQTPGQGLQFLFEYFSETQRNKGNFPGRFSGRQFSNSRSEMNVSTLELGDSALYLCASSLGAGGNTGELFFGEGSRLTVL.

The chain is built from TRBV15 and TRBJ2-3, with 10 bases matching TRBD2. The CDR3 is 21 amino acids. The junction had 16 bases not matched to a gene; V was cut back by 1 base and J by 0 bases. Looked up from germline, CDR1 is LNHNV and CDR2 is YYDKDF (reference sequence). CDR3 DNA sequence: TGTGCCACCAGCAGAGGGTGGGGCGGATCGGGACTAGCGTTTAGCACAGATACGCAGTATTTT. It specifies CATSRGWGGSGLAFSTDTQYF.

The chain links TRBV19 to TRBJ1-5; D is perhaps TRBD1 (6 bases). Per germline, CDR1 LNHDA and CDR2 SQIVND (reference sequence). The CDR3 contains 13 residues. V lost 7 bases and J 6 bases, leaving 13 bases between the germline ends. The CDR3 here is CASTAGASQPQHF. The CDR3 DNA sequence: TGTGCCAGTACCGCGGGGGCAAGTCAGCCCCAGCATTTT.

The chain joins TRBV5-4 to TRBJ2-7; 8 bases line up with TRBD1. CDR1 SGHNT and CDR2 YYREEE come from the germline V gene (reference sequence). CDR3 length: 12 residues. The V and J ends lost 3 bases and 6 bases, in that order; junction bases with no gene match: 2. CDR3 sequence reads: CASSYTGGEQYF. The CDR3, as DNA: TGTGCCAGCAGCTACACAGGGGGCGAGCAGTACTTC.

This clone occurred once. The chain combines TRBV14 with TRBJ1-5; D is undetermined. This CDR3 is 13 amino acids long. CDR1 is SGHDN and CDR2 is FVKESK in the germline V gene. V was clipped by 4 bases and J by 5 bases, with 9 bases between them. The CDR3 sequence: CASSLSRDQPQHF. The CDR3, as DNA: TGTGCCAGCAGCCTCAGTAGGGATCAGCCCCAGCATTTT.

The chain uses TRBV15 and TRBJ2-7; tentatively, D is TRBD1 (5 bases). The ends were cut back, 5 bases at V and 5 bases at J, with 10 bases in the middle. CDR3 size: 12 residues. Germline lookup yields CDR1 LNHNV and CDR2 YYDKDF (reference sequence). CDR3 loop: CATSVDRDEQYF. The CDR3 region has the DNA TGTGCCACCAGCGTCGACAGAGACGAGCAGTACTTC.